These T cell receptor beta chains were read from a single sample in a study of OX40 agonist ivuxolimab in advanced cancers. The assay was immunoSEQ multiplex PCR, and TCRdb's table has in-frame clones only and misses some. Found here are around 84,000 clones, 94% of them singletons; the top ten hold approximately 10%. The sample in question was CD4+ or CD8+ T cells sorted from blood, obtained in a trial of the OX40 agonist ivuxolimab. Receptors were obtained from an adult with an advanced solid tumor such as melanoma, head and neck, liver or kidney cancer. Both conserved end residues are part of each CDR3. D genes are given only for firm matches. Where a row states a size, it is once, few, many or the class of an expanded clone; other rows omit it.

CDR3aa | CDR3nt | j_gene | d_gene | abundance | v_gene
CASSTIQGGGDTQYF | TGTGCCAGCAGCACAATACAGGGCGGAGGGGATACGCAGTATTTT | TRBJ2-3 | NA | NA | TRBV11-2
CACSTGGMYYEQYF | TGTGCCTGTAGCACAGGGGGCATGTACTACGAGCAGTACTTC | TRBJ2-7 | TRBD1 | NA | TRBV30
CASSYGVGTEAFF | TGTGCCAGCAGTTACGGGGTTGGGACTGAAGCTTTCTTT | TRBJ1-1 | NA | NA | TRBV6-5
CSVEPSGSSYNEQFF | TGCAGCGTTGAACCCTCTGGGAGCTCCTACAATGAGCAGTTCTTC | TRBJ2-1 | NA | NA | TRBV29-1
CASSLTALYNEQFF | TGTGCCAGCAGTTTAACGGCCTTGTACAATGAGCAGTTCTTC | TRBJ2-1 | NA | NA | TRBV27
CATTSGSSYNEQFF | TGTGCCACCACTAGCGGGAGCTCCTACAATGAGCAGTTCTTC | TRBJ2-1 | TRBD2 | NA | TRBV27
CASSSRANEQFF | TGTGCCAGCAGCTCGAGGGCTAATGAGCAGTTCTTC | TRBJ2-1 | NA | once | TRBV7-3
CASSFDGPEPKNIQYF | TGTGCCAGCAGTTTTGATGGGCCTGAGCCAAAAAACATTCAGTACTTC | TRBJ2-4 | NA | NA | TRBV28
CASSIGQDQYF | TGTGCCAGCAGTATCGGACAGGATCAGTATTTT | TRBJ2-3 | TRBD1 | NA | TRBV27
CASSPGTAPNYGYTF | TGTGCCAGCAGCCCGGGGACAGCTCCTAACTATGGCTACACCTTC | TRBJ1-2 | TRBD1 | NA | TRBV14
CASSPSGVLNYGYTF | TGTGCCAGCAGCCCCTCTGGGGTTCTCAACTATGGCTACACCTTC | TRBJ1-2 | NA | NA | TRBV11-2
CASSSPDRFNEKLFF | TGTGCCAGCAGCAGCCCCGACAGGTTCAATGAAAAACTGTTTTTT | TRBJ1-4 | NA | NA | TRBV9
CASTPQGASEQYF | TGTGCCAGCACCCCACAGGGGGCTTCCGAGCAGTACTTC | TRBJ2-7 | TRBD1 | NA | TRBV27
CASSFSSGRIETQYF | TGTGCCAGCAGTTTCTCTAGCGGGAGGATAGAGACCCAGTACTTC | TRBJ2-5 | TRBD2 | NA | TRBV6-5
CASSSIRDNYEQYF | TGTGCCAGCAGCTCAATACGGGACAACTACGAGCAGTACTTC | TRBJ2-7 | NA | NA | TRBV7-9
CASSSRSGRVGDEQFF | TGTGCCAGCAGCTCAAGGAGCGGGAGGGTCGGAGATGAGCAGTTCTTC | TRBJ2-1 | TRBD2 | NA | TRBV13
CASSLVGRPSTDTQYF | TGCGCCAGCAGCTTGGTTGGGCGACCTAGCACAGATACGCAGTATTTT | TRBJ2-3 | NA | NA | TRBV5-1
CASSLSSPGGETQYF | TGTGCCAGCAGTTTATCGAGCCCGGGAGGGGAGACCCAGTACTTC | TRBJ2-5 | TRBD2 | NA | TRBV27
CASSQDIGLGNEQFF | TGCGCCAGCAGCCAAGATATCGGACTAGGGAATGAGCAGTTCTTC | TRBJ2-1 | TRBD2 | NA | TRBV4-1
CASSQFQWAADSGANVLTF | TGCGCCAGCAGCCAATTCCAGTGGGCTGCGGACTCTGGGGCCAACGTCCTGACTTTC | TRBJ2-6 | NA | NA | TRBV4-3
CASSPSVGNTIYF | TGTGCCAGCAGCCCCTCCGTGGGAAACACCATATATTTT | TRBJ1-3 | NA | NA | TRBV9
CASSFIPFRDRGHF | TGTGCCAGTAGTTTTATACCTTTTCGGGACAGGGGGCATTTT | TRBJ1-5 | TRBD1 | NA | TRBV19
CASSQEWSGTYEQYF | TGTGCCAGCAGCCAAGAATGGAGCGGAACCTACGAGCAGTACTTC | TRBJ2-7 | NA | NA | TRBV4-2
CASSFRVSAGELFF | TGTGCCAGCAGCTTCAGGGTATCCGCCGGGGAGCTGTTTTTT | TRBJ2-2 | NA | NA | TRBV6-5
CSVDTGGEDEQYF | TGCAGCGTTGATACAGGGGGCGAGGACGAGCAGTACTTC | TRBJ2-7 | TRBD1 | NA | TRBV29-1
CASSAPQADTQYF | TGTGCCAGCAGCGCCCCACAGGCAGATACGCAGTATTTT | TRBJ2-3 | NA | few | TRBV9
CAWSTGHGYTEAFF | TGTGCCTGGAGTACGGGACACGGATACACTGAAGCTTTCTTT | TRBJ1-1 | NA | few | TRBV30
CASSLVRGALTGELFF | TGTGCCAGCAGCTTAGTGAGGGGGGCTCTCACCGGGGAGCTGTTTTTT | TRBJ2-2 | NA | NA | TRBV7-9
CASSIGGLPLSYEQYF | TGTGCCAGTAGTATAGGCGGACTACCCCTCTCCTACGAGCAGTACTTC | TRBJ2-7 | NA | NA | TRBV19
CASSLQGNSNQPQHF | TGTGCCAGCAGTTTACAGGGTAATAGCAATCAGCCCCAGCATTTT | TRBJ1-5 | NA | NA | TRBV27
CASSSNTGELFF | TGTGCCAGCAGCTCAAACACCGGGGAGCTGTTTTTT | TRBJ2-2 | NA | once | TRBV7-3
CSVIRGEAFF | TGCAGCGTTATCCGGGGTGAAGCTTTCTTT | TRBJ1-1 | NA | NA | TRBV29-1
CASSLIDTQYF | TGTGCCAGCAGTTTAATAGATACGCAGTATTTT | TRBJ2-3 | NA | NA | TRBV28
CASSGGSYEQYF | TGTGCCAGCAGTGGAGGGTCCTACGAGCAGTACTTC | TRBJ2-7 | NA | NA | TRBV2
CASSYWQGTDTQYF | TGTGCCAGCAGTTACTGGCAGGGGACAGATACGCAGTATTTT | TRBJ2-3 | NA | NA | TRBV6-5
CASSLRGRASTDTQYF | TGTGCCAGCAGCCTCCGAGGGCGGGCTAGCACAGATACGCAGTATTTT | TRBJ2-3 | NA | NA | TRBV9
CASSPPQRARRVPDTQYF | TGTGCCAGCAGCCCACCCCAGAGGGCCCGGCGGGTTCCAGATACGCAGTATTTT | TRBJ2-3 | NA | NA | TRBV11-3
CASSTISGTYEQYF | TGTGCCAGCAGTACCATCTCCGGGACCTACGAGCAGTACTTC | TRBJ2-7 | NA | NA | TRBV27
CASGAEDIALGNTIYF | TGTGCCAGCGGCGCAGAGGACATTGCCCTAGGAAACACCATATATTTT | TRBJ1-3 | NA | NA | TRBV5-6
CASSELQGVEQYF | TGTGCCAGCAGTGAACTGCAGGGGGTCGAGCAGTACTTC | TRBJ2-7 | TRBD1 | NA | TRBV6-1
CASSMWAYNEQFF | TGTGCCAGTAGTATGTGGGCTTACAATGAGCAGTTCTTC | TRBJ2-1 | NA | once | TRBV19
CASSPQQAGGDNEQFF | TGTGCCAGCAGCCCACAGCAAGCGGGAGGGGACAATGAGCAGTTCTTC | TRBJ2-1 | TRBD2 | NA | TRBV7-2
CASSPETGVSNQPQHF | TGTGCCAGCAGCCCGGAGACAGGGGTGAGCAATCAGCCCCAGCATTTT | TRBJ1-5 | TRBD1 | NA | TRBV7-6
CASSRLALGVRGNEQFF | TGCGCCAGCAGCCGCCTAGCCTTAGGAGTGAGGGGCAATGAGCAGTTCTTC | TRBJ2-1 | NA | NA | TRBV4-1
CASGLGHEGYYGYTF | TGTGCTAGTGGTTTGGGGCATGAAGGCTACTATGGCTACACCTTC | TRBJ1-2 | NA | NA | TRBV12-5
CAINTGGSAYEQYF | TGTGCCATCAACACGGGAGGTTCAGCCTACGAGCAGTACTTC | TRBJ2-7 | TRBD2 | NA | TRBV10-3
CASSLPPGTGGGKLFF | TGTGCCAGCAGCTTACCTCCTGGGACAGGGGGTGGAAAACTGTTTTTT | TRBJ1-4 | TRBD1 | NA | TRBV5-6
CASSLRVANQETQYF | TGTGCCAGCAGCTTAAGGGTAGCGAATCAGGAGACCCAGTACTTC | TRBJ2-5 | NA | NA | TRBV11-3
CASRGNGYTF | TGTGCCAGCCGGGGTAATGGCTACACCTTC | TRBJ1-2 | NA | NA | TRBV19
CASSLGPDRSVANEKLFF | TGTGCCAGCAGCTTGGGCCCCGACAGGTCTGTTGCTAATGAAAAACTGTTTTTT | TRBJ1-4 | NA | NA | TRBV5-4
CASSRLWGSRLREGGTQYF | TGCGCCAGCAGTCGTTTGTGGGGTTCGCGTCTACGCGAAGGGGGGACCCAGTACTTC | TRBJ2-5 | NA | NA | TRBV23-1
CASSLGTSREGDEQFF | TGTGCCAGCAGCTTAGGGACTAGTCGGGAAGGCGATGAGCAGTTCTTC | TRBJ2-1 | TRBD2 | NA | TRBV11-1